This TCR beta chain was identified in a study of early T cells in non-severe SARS-CoV-2 infection. Study as a whole: Whole-blood bulk RNA, unsorted, was sequenced, and chains were unpaired. Study-level findings and limits: Anti-spike CD8 specificities were favored by VDJdb matching, whose results missed private and CD4 specificities.

Individually, cDNA molecules had unique molecular identifiers attached to them. One entry per CDR3 protein, called by TCRdb with MiXCR from the 5' RACE reads. The sample consists of about 67,000 distinct CDR3 sequences, 11% of them appearing once. The CDR3 covers 16 residues. The junction had 6 bases not matched to a gene; V was cut back by 1 base and J by 2 bases. CDR1 is SGHRS and CDR2 is YFSETQ in the germline V gene. Regarding this clonotype: Antigen: not known.

Input material: whole blood. This clonotype originated in an adult who was a healthcare worker with PCR-confirmed SARS-CoV-2 infection or an uninfected control (not recorded which). The chain combines TRBV5-1 with TRBJ1-5; TRBD1 aligns across 7 bases. CDR3 residues: CASSLSGTVGNQPQHF. The CDR3, as DNA: TGCGCCAGCAGCTTGTCCGGGACAGTAGGCAATCAGCCCCAGCATTTT.